These 8 T cell receptor beta chains share one sample of origin, sequenced in a study of blood T cell repertoires in COVID-19. Here immunoSEQ multiplex PCR was the method, and the copy in TCRdb shows in-frame clones only, minus some. The sample has roughly 260,000 clones; about 88% are singletons. Sequencing used peripheral blood. All receptors derive from a woman in her 40s who had recovered from COVID-19.

The rearrangement links TRBV5-4 to TRBJ1-4; D uncertain. Germline CDR1 reads SGHNT; CDR2 reads YYREEE (reference sequence). The V and J ends lost 4 bases and 2 bases respectively, with 6 bases between them. The CDR3 extends over 13 amino acids. The CDR3 sequence is CASSLWTNEKLFF. The CDR3 region has the DNA TGTGCCAGCAGCCTATGGACTAATGAAAAACTGTTTTTT.

The gene calls are TRBV11-2 and TRBJ2-1, with no clear D. The CDR3 totals 14 residues. The germline V and J ends were trimmed by 3 bases and 3 bases, with 9 bases remaining between them. Looked up from germline, CDR1 is SGHAT and CDR2 is FQNNGV. CDR3: CASSFDSRYNEQFF. CDR3 DNA sequence: TGTGCCAGCAGCTTCGACTCCCGCTACAATGAGCAGTTCTTC.

The chain is built from TRBV6-5 and TRBJ1-1; D is unresolved. The CDR3 has 13 amino acids. Germline lookup yields CDR1 MNHEY and CDR2 SVGAGI. The V end lost 6 bases, the J end lost 5 bases, and 13 bases lay between the germline ends. The CDR3 spells CASSSPPGTEAFF. CDR3 DNA: TGTGCCAGCAGCTCGCCGCCGGGTACTGAAGCTTTCTTT.

The chain has TRBV11-3 and TRBJ2-3, with D possibly TRBD2 on 6 matching bases. The CDR3 is made up of 16 amino acids. V lost 3 bases to trimming and J lost 0 bases, with 13 bases between them. Germline V gene lookup returns CDR1 SGHNT and CDR2 YENEEA. CDR3: CASSFSGGSSTDTQYF. The CDR3 DNA sequence: TGTGCCAGCAGCTTCTCCGGGGGATCTAGCACAGATACGCAGTATTTT.

This clone was seen only a few times. The gene calls are TRBV7-9 and TRBJ1-5; 8 bases map to TRBD1. The CDR3 covers 15 residues. Germline trimming cut 5 bases from V and 2 bases from J; bases unmatched to any gene: 5. Germline CDR1 SEHNR, CDR2 FQNEAQ (reference sequence). The CDR3 nucleotides read TGTGCCAGCAGCCGCGGACAGGGAGGCAATCAGCCCCAGCATTTT. Its protein product is CASSRGQGGNQPQHF.

The chain carries TRBV24-1 and TRBJ2-3; 13 bases are shared with TRBD2. Losses at the gene ends were 4 bases for V and 3 bases for J; bases not matched to a gene: 9. The CDR3 contains 18 residues. Per germline, CDR1 KGHDR and CDR2 SFDVKD. Here the CDR3 reads CATSDSRLAGGTTDTQYF. The DNA of the CDR3 is TGTGCCACCAGTGACAGCAGACTAGCGGGAGGAACTACAGATACGCAGTATTTT.

A few counts support this clone. V usage is TRBV18 and J usage is TRBJ1-2; tentatively, D is TRBD1 (5 bases). Germline V gene data show CDR1 as KGHSH and CDR2 as LQKENI. Deletions cut 1 base from V and 0 bases from J, with 9 bases between. The CDR3 loop spans 15 amino acids. Written as DNA, the CDR3 is TGTGCCAGCTCACCACTAGACAGCTCTAACTATGGCTACACCTTC. Translation: CASSPLDSSNYGYTF. Supplemented by reference TRBV18 and TRBJ1-2, the full variable domain reads NAGVMQNPRHLVRRRGQEARLRCSPMKGHSHVYWYRQLPEEGLKFMVYLQKENIIDESGMPKERFSAEFPKEGPSILRIQQVVRGDSAAYFCASSPLDSSNYGYTFGSGTRLTVV.

V usage is TRBV7-9 and J usage is TRBJ2-7, with D possibly matching TRBD1 (5 bases). The CDR3 is made up of 15 amino acids. With 0 bases removed from V and 6 bases from J, the gap between germline ends came to 15 bases. In germline, CDR1 is SEHNR, CDR2 FQNEAQ (reference sequence). This CDR3 reads CASSLAPGRDVEQYF. As DNA, the CDR3 is TGTGCCAGCAGCTTAGCCCCGGGCAGGGATGTCGAGCAGTACTTC.